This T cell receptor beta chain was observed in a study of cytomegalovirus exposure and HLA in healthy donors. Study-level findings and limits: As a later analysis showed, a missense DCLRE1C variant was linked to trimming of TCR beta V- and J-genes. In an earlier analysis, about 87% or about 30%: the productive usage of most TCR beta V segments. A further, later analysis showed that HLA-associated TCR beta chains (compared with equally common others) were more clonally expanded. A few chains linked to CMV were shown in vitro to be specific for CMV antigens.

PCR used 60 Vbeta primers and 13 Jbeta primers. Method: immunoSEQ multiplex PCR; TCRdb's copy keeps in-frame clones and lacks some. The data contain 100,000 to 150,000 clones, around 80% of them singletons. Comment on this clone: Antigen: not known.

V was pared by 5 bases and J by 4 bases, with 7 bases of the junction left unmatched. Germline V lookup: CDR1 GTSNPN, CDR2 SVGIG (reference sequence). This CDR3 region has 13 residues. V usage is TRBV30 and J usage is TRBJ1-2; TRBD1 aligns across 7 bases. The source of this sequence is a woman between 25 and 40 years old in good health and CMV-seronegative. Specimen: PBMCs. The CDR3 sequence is CAWATGFSYGYTF. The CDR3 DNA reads TGTGCCTGGGCGACAGGGTTTAGCTATGGCTACACCTTC.